This TCR beta chain was sequenced for a study of PD-1 blockade in classical Hodgkin lymphoma. Every patient relapsed after autologous stem cell transplantation, and brentuximab vedotin exposure varied. The V and J ends lost 4 bases and 3 bases, in that order; junction bases with no gene match: 5. Germline-derived CDR1 and CDR2 are SGHRS and YFSETQ. The CDR3 is 16 amino acids. Here immunoSEQ multiplex PCR was the method, and the copy in TCRdb shows in-frame clones only, minus some. The sample shows 80,000 to 100,000 clones, roughly four fifths of them seen only once. Material: peripheral blood mononuclear cells (PBMCs), obtained before the second cycle of nivolumab. This clonotype was sampled from a human donor with classical Hodgkin lymphoma. J is TRBJ2-1 and V is TRBV5-1; 12 nucleotides line up with TRBD2. The CDR3 here is CASSQGTSGYYNEQFF. The CDR3 coding sequence is TGCGCCAGCAGCCAAGGGACTAGCGGGTACTACAATGAGCAGTTCTTC.